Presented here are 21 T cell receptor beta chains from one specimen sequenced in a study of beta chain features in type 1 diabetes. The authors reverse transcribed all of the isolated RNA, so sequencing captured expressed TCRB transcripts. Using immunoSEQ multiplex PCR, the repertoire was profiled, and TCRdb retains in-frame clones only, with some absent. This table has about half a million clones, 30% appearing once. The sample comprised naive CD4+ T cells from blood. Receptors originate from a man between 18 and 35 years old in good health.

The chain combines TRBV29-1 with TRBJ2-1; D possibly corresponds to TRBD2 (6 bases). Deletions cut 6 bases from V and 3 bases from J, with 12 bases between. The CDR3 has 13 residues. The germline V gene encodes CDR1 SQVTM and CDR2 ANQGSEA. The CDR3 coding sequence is TGCAGCGTGACTAGGTGGGACTACAATGAGCAGTTCTTC. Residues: CSVTRWDYNEQFF.

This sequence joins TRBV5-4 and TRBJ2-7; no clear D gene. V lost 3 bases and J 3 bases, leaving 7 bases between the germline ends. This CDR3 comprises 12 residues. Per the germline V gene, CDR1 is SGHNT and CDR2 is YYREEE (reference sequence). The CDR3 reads CASSSDGYEQYF. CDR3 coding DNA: TGTGCCAGCAGCTCGGACGGCTACGAGCAGTACTTC.

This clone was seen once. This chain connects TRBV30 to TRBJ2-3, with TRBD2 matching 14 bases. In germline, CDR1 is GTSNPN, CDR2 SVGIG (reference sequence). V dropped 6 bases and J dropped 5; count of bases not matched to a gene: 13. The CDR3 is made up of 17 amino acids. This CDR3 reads CACLRLAGGPIGDTQYF. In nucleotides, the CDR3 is TGTGCCTGCCTTCGACTAGCGGGAGGGCCTATCGGAGATACGCAGTATTTT.

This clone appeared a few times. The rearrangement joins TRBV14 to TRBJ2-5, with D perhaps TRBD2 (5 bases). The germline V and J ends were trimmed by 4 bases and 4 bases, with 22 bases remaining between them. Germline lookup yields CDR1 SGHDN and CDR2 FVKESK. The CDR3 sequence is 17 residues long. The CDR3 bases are TGTGCCAGCAGCCCTCCCCGGGATAGTCGGGGATTAGAGACCCAGTACTTC. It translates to CASSPPRDSRGLETQYF. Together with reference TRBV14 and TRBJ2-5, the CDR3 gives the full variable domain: EAGVTQFPSHSVIEKGQTVTLRCDPISGHDNLYWYRRVMGKEIKFLLHFVKESKQDESGMPNNRFLAERTGGTYSTLKVQPAELEDSGVYFCASSPPRDSRGLETQYFGPGTRLLVL.

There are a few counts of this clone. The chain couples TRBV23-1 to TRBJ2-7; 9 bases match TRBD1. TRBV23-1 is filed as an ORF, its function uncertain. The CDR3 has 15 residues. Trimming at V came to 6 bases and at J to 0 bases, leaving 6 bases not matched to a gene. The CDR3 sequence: CASSPQGQGSYEQYF. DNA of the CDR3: TGCGCCAGCAGCCCTCAGGGACAGGGCTCCTACGAGCAGTACTTC.

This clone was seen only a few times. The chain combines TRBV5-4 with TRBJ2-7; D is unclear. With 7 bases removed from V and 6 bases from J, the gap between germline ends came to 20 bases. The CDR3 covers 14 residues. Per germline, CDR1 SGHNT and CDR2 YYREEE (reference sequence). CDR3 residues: CASASVLTVGEQYF. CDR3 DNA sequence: TGTGCCAGCGCCTCGGTTCTCACGGTGGGCGAGCAGTACTTC.

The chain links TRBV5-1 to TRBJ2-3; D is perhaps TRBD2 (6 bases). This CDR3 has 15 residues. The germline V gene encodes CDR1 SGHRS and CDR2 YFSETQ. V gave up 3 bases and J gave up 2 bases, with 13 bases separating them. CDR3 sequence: CASSSSGLHTDTQYF. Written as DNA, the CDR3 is TGCGCCAGCAGCTCGTCGGGACTTCACACAGATACGCAGTATTTT.

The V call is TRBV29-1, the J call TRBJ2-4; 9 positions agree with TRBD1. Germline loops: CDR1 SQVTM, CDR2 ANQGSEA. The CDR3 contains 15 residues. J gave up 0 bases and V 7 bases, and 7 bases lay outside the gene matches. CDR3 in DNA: TGCAGCGGCCTGACAGGGGGGGTAGCCAAAAACATTCAGTACTTC. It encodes CSGLTGGVAKNIQYF.

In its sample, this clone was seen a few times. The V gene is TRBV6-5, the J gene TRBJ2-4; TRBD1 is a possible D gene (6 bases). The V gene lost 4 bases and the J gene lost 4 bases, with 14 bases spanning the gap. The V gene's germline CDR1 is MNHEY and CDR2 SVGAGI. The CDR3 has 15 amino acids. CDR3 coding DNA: TGTGCCAGCAGTTTCATGAGGACAGTAAAAAACATTCAGTACTTC. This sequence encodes CASSFMRTVKNIQYF.

The CDR3 region has the DNA TGTGCCAGCAGCTTAGGAGGACAGGGGCAGTACTTC. The encoded protein is CASSLGGQGQYF. The chain joins TRBV7-2 to TRBJ2-4; 9 nucleotides align to TRBD1. V dropped 1 base and J dropped 13; count of bases not matched to a gene: 2. The germline V gene has CDR1 SGHTA and CDR2 FQGNSA. The CDR3 consists of 12 residues.

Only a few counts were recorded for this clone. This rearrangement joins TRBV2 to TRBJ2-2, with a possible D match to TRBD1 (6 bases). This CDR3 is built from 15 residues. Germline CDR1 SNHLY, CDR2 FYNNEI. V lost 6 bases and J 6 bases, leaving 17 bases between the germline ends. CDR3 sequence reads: CASSLPGHGSGELFF. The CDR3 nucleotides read TGTGCCAGCAGCTTACCGGGACATGGATCCGGGGAGCTGTTTTTT. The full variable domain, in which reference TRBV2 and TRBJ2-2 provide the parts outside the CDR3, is EPEVTQTPSHQVTQMGQEVILRCVPISNHLYFYWYRQILGQKVEFLVSFYNNEISEKSEIFDDQFSVERPDGSNFTLKIRSTKLEDSAMYFCASSLPGHGSGELFFGEGSRLTVL.

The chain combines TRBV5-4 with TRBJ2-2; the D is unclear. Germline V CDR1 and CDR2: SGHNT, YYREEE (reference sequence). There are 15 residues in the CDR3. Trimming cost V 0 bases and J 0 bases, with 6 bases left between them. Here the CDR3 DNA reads TGTGCCAGCAGCTTGGCTGAGACGAACACCGGGGAGCTGTTTTTT. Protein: CASSLAETNTGELFF.

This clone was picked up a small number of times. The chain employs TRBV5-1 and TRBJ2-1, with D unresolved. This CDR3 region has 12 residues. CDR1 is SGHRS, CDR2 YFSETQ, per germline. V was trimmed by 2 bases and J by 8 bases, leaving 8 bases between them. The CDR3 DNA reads TGCGCCAGCAGCTTACCGAAGGATGAGCAGTTCTTC. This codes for CASSLPKDEQFF.

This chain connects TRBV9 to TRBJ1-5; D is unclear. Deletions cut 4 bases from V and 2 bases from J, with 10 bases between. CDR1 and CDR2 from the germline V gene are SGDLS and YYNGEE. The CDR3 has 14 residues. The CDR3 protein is CASSLGPGNQPQHF. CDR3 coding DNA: TGTGCCAGCAGCCTAGGACCAGGCAATCAGCCCCAGCATTTT. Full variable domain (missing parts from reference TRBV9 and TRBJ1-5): DSGVTQTPKHLITATGQRVTLRCSPRSGDLSVYWYQQSLDQGLQFLIQYYNGEERAKGNILERFSAQQFPDLHSELNLSSLELGDSALYFCASSLGPGNQPQHFGDGTRLSIL.

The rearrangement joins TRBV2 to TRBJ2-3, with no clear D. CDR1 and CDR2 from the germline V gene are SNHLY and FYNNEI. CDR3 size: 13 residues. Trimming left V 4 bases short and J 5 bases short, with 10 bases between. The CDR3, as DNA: TGTGCCAGCAGTGCCAACCTGGGAGATACGCAGTATTTT. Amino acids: CASSANLGDTQYF.

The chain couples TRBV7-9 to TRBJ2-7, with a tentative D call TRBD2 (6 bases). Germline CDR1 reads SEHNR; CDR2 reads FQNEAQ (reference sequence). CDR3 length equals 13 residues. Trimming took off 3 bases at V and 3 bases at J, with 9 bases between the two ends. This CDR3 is CASSLREYYEQYF. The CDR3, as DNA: TGTGCCAGCAGCTTGCGGGAATACTACGAGCAGTACTTC. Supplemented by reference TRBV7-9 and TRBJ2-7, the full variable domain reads DTGVSQNPRHKITKRGQNVTFRCDPISEHNRLYWYRQTLGQGPEFLTYFQNEAQLEKSRLLSDRFSAERPKGSFSTLEIQRTEQGDSAMYLCASSLREYYEQYFGPGTRLTVT.

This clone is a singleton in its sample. The chain's CDR3 is CASSRGLAGGLREQYF. The CDR3 nucleotides read TGTGCCAGCAGCAGGGGACTAGCGGGAGGTTTGCGGGAGCAGTACTTC. The gene calls are TRBV25-1 and TRBJ2-7, with 15 nucleotides matching TRBD2. J lost 7 bases, V lost 6 bases, and 10 bases had no gene match. The germline V gene has CDR1 MGHDK and CDR2 SYGVNS. The CDR3 totals 16 residues.

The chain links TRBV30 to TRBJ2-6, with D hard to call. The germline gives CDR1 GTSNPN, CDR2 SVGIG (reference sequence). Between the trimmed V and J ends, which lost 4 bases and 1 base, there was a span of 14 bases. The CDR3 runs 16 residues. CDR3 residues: CAWKLWLTSGANVLTF. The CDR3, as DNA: TGTGCCTGGAAATTATGGCTGACATCTGGGGCCAACGTCCTGACTTTC.

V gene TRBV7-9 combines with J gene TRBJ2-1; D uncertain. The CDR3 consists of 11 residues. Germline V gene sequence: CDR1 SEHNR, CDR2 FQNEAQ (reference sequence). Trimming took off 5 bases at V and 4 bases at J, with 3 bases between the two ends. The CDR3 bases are TGTGCCAGCAGCGAGTACAATGAGCAGTTCTTC. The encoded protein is CASSEYNEQFF.

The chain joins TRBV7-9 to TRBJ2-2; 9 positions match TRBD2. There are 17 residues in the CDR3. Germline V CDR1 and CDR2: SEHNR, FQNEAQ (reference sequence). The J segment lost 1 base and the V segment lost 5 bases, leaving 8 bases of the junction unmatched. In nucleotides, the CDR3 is TGTGCCAGCAGCCCGCCGGGGACTAGCCTGAACACCGGGGAGCTGTTTTTT. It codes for CASSPPGTSLNTGELFF.

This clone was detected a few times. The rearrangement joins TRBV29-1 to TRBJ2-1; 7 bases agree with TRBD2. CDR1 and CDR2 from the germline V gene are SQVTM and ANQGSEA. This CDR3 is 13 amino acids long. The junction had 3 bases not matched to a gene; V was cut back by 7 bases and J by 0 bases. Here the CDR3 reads CSGRESSYNEQFF. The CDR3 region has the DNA TGCAGCGGGCGGGAGAGCTCCTACAATGAGCAGTTCTTC.